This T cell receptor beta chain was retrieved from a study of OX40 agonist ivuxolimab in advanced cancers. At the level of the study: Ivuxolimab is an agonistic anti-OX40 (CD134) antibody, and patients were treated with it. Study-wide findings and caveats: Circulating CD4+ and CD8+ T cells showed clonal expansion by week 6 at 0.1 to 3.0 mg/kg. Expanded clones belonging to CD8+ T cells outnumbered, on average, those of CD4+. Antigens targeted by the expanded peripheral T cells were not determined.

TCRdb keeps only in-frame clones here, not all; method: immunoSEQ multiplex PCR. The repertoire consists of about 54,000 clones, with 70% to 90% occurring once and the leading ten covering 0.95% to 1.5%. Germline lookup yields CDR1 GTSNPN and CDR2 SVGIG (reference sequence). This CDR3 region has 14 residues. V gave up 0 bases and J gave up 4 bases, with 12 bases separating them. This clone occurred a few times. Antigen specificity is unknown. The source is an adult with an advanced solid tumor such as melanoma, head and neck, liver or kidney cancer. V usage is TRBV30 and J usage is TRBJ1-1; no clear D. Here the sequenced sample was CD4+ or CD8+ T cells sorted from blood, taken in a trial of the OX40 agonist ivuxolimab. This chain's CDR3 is CAWSVRRVSTEAFF. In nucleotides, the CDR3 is TGTGCCTGGAGTGTCAGGAGGGTGAGCACTGAAGCTTTCTTT.